This passage covers 5 T cell receptor beta chains from one sample sequenced in a study of cytomegalovirus exposure and HLA in healthy donors. It was with 60 Vbeta and 13 Jbeta primers that the PCR ran. Using immunoSEQ multiplex PCR, the repertoire was profiled, and TCRdb retains in-frame clones only, with some absent. Seen here are around 140,000 clones, around 77% observed once, and the top ten hold around 4%. Sequencing was done on a sample of PBMCs. The origin of the receptors is a male donor in good health and CMV-seropositive.

This clone was recorded only once. The chain recombines TRBV7-9 with TRBJ1-1, with D perhaps TRBD1 (6 bases). This CDR3 comprises 14 residues. Germline CDR1 SEHNR, CDR2 FQNEAQ (reference sequence). Trimming pared 0 bases from V and 4 bases from J, leaving 9 bases between. This CDR3 reads CASSLARGATEAFF. In DNA, the CDR3 is TGTGCCAGCAGCTTAGCTCGGGGGGCCACTGAAGCTTTCTTT. The variable domain in full, completed from reference TRBV7-9 and TRBJ1-1, reads DTGVSQNPRHKITKRGQNVTFRCDPISEHNRLYWYRQTLGQGPEFLTYFQNEAQLEKSRLLSDRFSAERPKGSFSTLEIQRTEQGDSAMYLCASSLARGATEAFFGQGTRLTVV.

The chain employs TRBV5-4 and TRBJ2-7, with TRBD2 matching 10 bases. The V and J ends lost 0 bases and 5 bases, in that order; junction bases with no gene match: 5. CDR3 size: 15 residues. Germline-derived CDR1 and CDR2 are SGHNT and YYREEE (reference sequence). CDR3 residues: CASSLASSGRNEQYF. CDR3 DNA: TGTGCCAGCAGCTTGGCGTCTAGCGGGAGAAACGAGCAGTACTTC.

This clone was recorded a few times. The rearrangement uses TRBV10-3 and TRBJ2-1, with a weak D call TRBD1 (6 bases). The CDR3 extends over 15 amino acids. The V end lost 4 bases, the J end lost 1 base, and 11 bases lay between the germline ends. CDR1 and CDR2 from the germline V gene are ENHRY and SYGVKD. Written as DNA, the CDR3 is TGTGCCATCAGTGCAGGGGAAAATTCCTACAATGAGCAGTTCTTC. Its protein is CAISAGENSYNEQFF.

This clone came up a few times. This sequence joins TRBV11-3 and TRBJ2-2, with 8 bases lining up with TRBD1. CDR1 and CDR2 (germline): SGHNT, YENEEA. This CDR3 region has 15 residues. After removal of 5 bases from V and 5 bases from J, the junction contained 7 bases not matched to a gene. CDR3: CASSRRDRSTGELFF. DNA for the CDR3: TGTGCCAGCAGCCGCCGGGACAGGTCGACCGGGGAGCTGTTTTTT. Full variable domain (rest looked up from reference TRBV11-3 and TRBJ2-2): EAGVVQSPRYKIIEKKQPVAFWCNPISGHNTLYWYLQNLGQGPELLIRYENEEAVDDSQLPKDRFSAERLKGVDSTLKIQPAELGDSAVYLCASSRRDRSTGELFFGEGSRLTVL.

This chain joins TRBV5-1 and TRBJ1-1; no reliable D call. Trimming removed 4 bases from V and 0 bases from J, with 7 bases in between. The CDR3 runs 13 residues. The germline V gene encodes CDR1 SGHRS and CDR2 YFSETQ. The CDR3 here is CASSDQVNTEAFF. The CDR3 coding sequence is TGCGCCAGCAGCGACCAGGTGAACACTGAAGCTTTCTTT.